This T cell receptor (beta chain) was retrieved from a study of beta chain features in type 1 diabetes. Study-wide context: Regarding age, gender and cell yields, patients proved similar to healthy donors. There were some 110 million sorted cells examined across all samples. Study-wide findings and caveats: Sequencing the cDNA could make cells with high TCR expression show up more than they should.

Comments on this clone: What it recognizes is unknown.

The study reverse transcribed the entire isolated RNA, so it sequenced expressed TCRB transcripts. Libraries were prepared by immunoSEQ multiplex PCR; TCRdb keeps only in-frame clonotypes and omits some of them. The sample comprises approximately 340,000 clones, around 15% of which are singletons, and roughly 0.019% rests with the top ten. The sequence was obtained from a woman under 30 in good health. The sequencing input was naive CD4+ T cells from blood.

CDR3: CAIGASDRGPYEQYF. CDR3 DNA sequence: TGTGCCATCGGGGCGTCGGACAGGGGCCCCTACGAGCAGTACTTC. V is TRBV10-3 and J is TRBJ2-7; 9 bases agree with TRBD1. The ends lost 8 bases at V and 2 bases at J; junction bases unmatched: 10. Germline CDR1 and CDR2: ENHRY and SYGVKD. The CDR3 is 15 residues long.